This entry lists 30 T cell receptor beta chains sequenced from one sample in a study of blood T cell repertoires in COVID-19. Profiling relied on immunoSEQ multiplex PCR, and the TCRdb table lists in-frame clones only, not all of them. In the table there are roughly 340,000 clones, 75% to 90% of which are singletons. Sequencing input: PBMCs or T cells enriched from blood (not recorded which). These receptors originate from a man between 18 and 29 years old who had recovered from COVID-19.

The CDR3, as DNA: TGTGCCAGCAGTTTTGGGGCAGGGGGGCCGAAAGCTTTCTTT. Protein sequence: CASSFGAGGPKAFF. The gene calls are TRBV28 and TRBJ1-1, with 7 bases aligning to TRBD1. Germline lookup yields CDR1 MDHEN and CDR2 SYDVKM. After removal of 3 bases from V and 9 bases from J, the junction contained 10 bases not matched to a gene. This CDR3 region has 14 residues.

CDR3 region: CASSLGSGNYGYTF. The CDR3 DNA sequence: TGTGCCAGCAGTTTGGGATCGGGAAACTATGGCTACACCTTC. V is TRBV27 and J is TRBJ1-2; D is unresolved. CDR1 and CDR2 (germline): MNHEY, SMNVEV (reference sequence). The V and J ends lost 3 bases and 2 bases respectively, with 10 bases between them. The CDR3 is 14 residues long.

The chain employs TRBV2 and TRBJ1-4; 7 nucleotides line up with TRBD1. This CDR3 is 14 amino acids long. Trimming cost V 6 bases and J 13 bases; bases outside gene matches: 14. In germline, CDR1 is SNHLY, CDR2 FYNNEI. The CDR3 loop is CASSVREGARGLFF. The DNA for the CDR3 is TGTGCCAGCAGCGTCCGGGAGGGGGCGAGGGGACTGTTTTTT.

This clone has just one count. The sample holds other DNA sequences that translate to the same CDR3. The chain uses TRBV18 and TRBJ1-3; D might be TRBD1 (5 bases). The CDR3 covers 14 residues. The V gene's germline CDR1 is KGHSH and CDR2 LQKENI. V was cut by 1 base and J by 1 base, with 5 bases left in between. CDR3 loop: CASSPQGSGNTIYF. Written as DNA, the CDR3 is TGTGCCAGCTCACCACAGGGGTCTGGAAACACCATATATTTT.

The rearrangement uses TRBV5-5 and TRBJ1-4; 7 positions match TRBD1. V was pared by 4 bases and J by 8 bases, with 14 bases of the junction left unmatched. Per germline, CDR1 SGHKS and CDR2 YYEKEE (reference sequence). CDR3 length: 16 amino acids. CDR3 amino acids: CASSTRQGPNREKLFF. The CDR3, as DNA: TGTGCCAGCAGCACCAGACAGGGCCCAAATCGAGAAAAACTGTTTTTT.

The chain joins TRBV19 to TRBJ1-2, with 7 bases that match TRBD1. The CDR3 extends over 15 amino acids. Germline values: CDR1 LNHDA, CDR2 SQIVND (reference sequence). The J segment lost 7 bases and the V segment lost 7 bases, leaving 15 bases of the junction unmatched. The CDR3 protein is CASMTTGRMVGGYTF. The CDR3 DNA follows: TGTGCCAGTATGACGACAGGGAGGATGGTAGGTGGCTACACCTTC.

The chain joins TRBV29-1 to TRBJ2-1; D might be TRBD1 (5 bases). Per the germline V gene, CDR1 is SQVTM and CDR2 is ANQGSEA. The CDR3 is made up of 14 amino acids. Trimming cost V 7 bases and J 12 bases, with 25 bases left between them. The CDR3 loop reads CSAEVRDGVSGQFF. As DNA, the CDR3 is TGCAGCGCTGAGGTCAGGGATGGGGTATCGGGGCAGTTCTTC.

The rearrangement joins TRBV7-3 to TRBJ1-6, with a possible D match to TRBD1 (5 bases). This CDR3 spans 13 amino acids. V was shortened by 3 bases and J by 7 bases, with 7 bases between the two germline ends. CDR1 and CDR2 from the germline V gene are SGHTA and FQGTGA. CDR3 sequence reads: CASSLSGNSPLHF. DNA for the CDR3: TGTGCCAGCAGCTTGTCAGGGAATTCACCCCTCCACTTT. The full variable domain, rest sourced from reference TRBV7-3 and TRBJ1-6, is GAGVSQTPSNKVTEKGKYVELRCDPISGHTALYWYRQSLGQGPEFLIYFQGTGAADDSGLPNDRFFAVRPEGSVSTLKIQRTERGDSAVYLCASSLSGNSPLHFGNGTRLTVT.

This chain connects TRBV28 to TRBJ1-2; TRBD1 matches at 10 bases. Trimming removed 5 bases from V and 2 bases from J; junction bases left unmatched: 8. In germline, CDR1 is MDHEN, CDR2 SYDVKM. The CDR3 loop spans 16 amino acids. CDR3 residues: CASSPAGTGANYGYTF. In nucleotides, the CDR3 is TGTGCCAGCAGTCCGGCCGGGACAGGGGCCAACTATGGCTACACCTTC.

The chain uses TRBV28 and TRBJ2-5, with 8 bases matching TRBD1. The CDR3 is made up of 15 amino acids. Trimming took 7 bases from V and 4 from J; bases not matched to a gene: 11. The V gene's germline CDR1 is MDHEN and CDR2 SYDVKM. The CDR3 bases are TGTGCCAGCAAACCAGACAGGGGTCTCACAGAGACCCAGTACTTC. It codes for CASKPDRGLTETQYF.

The rearrangement links TRBV4-3 to TRBJ1-5; no firm D call. The length of the CDR3 is 15 residues. With 8 bases removed from V and 0 bases from J, the gap between germline ends came to 14 bases. Germline V lookup: CDR1 LGHNA, CDR2 YSLEER. The CDR3 sequence is CASPPPENSNQPQHF. CDR3 nucleotides: TGCGCCAGCCCTCCCCCAGAAAATAGCAATCAGCCCCAGCATTTT.

The rearrangement links TRBV7-9 to TRBJ2-2, with 12 bases matching TRBD1. This CDR3 has 16 amino acids. After removal of 11 bases from V and 5 bases from J, the junction contained 12 bases not matched to a gene. The germline V gene has CDR1 SEHNR and CDR2 FQNEAQ (reference sequence). In nucleotides, the CDR3 is TGTGCCGACTCGGGGACAGGGGGCGTCCGAACCGGGGAGCTGTTTTTT. Protein sequence: CADSGTGGVRTGELFF.

The rearrangement links TRBV7-6 to TRBJ2-1; possible D gene TRBD1, 5 bases. The CDR3 runs to 16 residues. CDR1 and CDR2 from the germline V gene are SGHVS and FNYEAQ. Deletions cut 5 bases from V and 5 bases from J, with 19 bases between. The CDR3 loop is CASSQPLGAINNEQFF. CDR3 coding DNA: TGTGCCAGCAGCCAACCCTTAGGGGCAATCAACAATGAGCAGTTCTTC.

This chain joins TRBV11-2 and TRBJ2-7, with TRBD1 matching 7 bases. J gave up 5 bases and V 4 bases, and 8 bases lay outside the gene matches. CDR1 SGHAT and CDR2 FQNNGV come from the germline V gene. The CDR3 loop spans 14 amino acids. The DNA of the CDR3 is TGTGCCAGCAGCTCCCGACAGGGATTGAACGAGCAGTACTTC. Translating it yields CASSSRQGLNEQYF.

This chain uses TRBV5-4 with TRBJ2-1; D remains ambiguous. The CDR3 consists of 16 residues. The V gene's germline CDR1 is SGHNT and CDR2 YYREEE (reference sequence). V lost 1 base, J lost 0 bases, and 11 bases lay in between. CDR3 in DNA: TGTGCCAGCAGCTTGAGCCCTGTAAGCTCCTACAATGAGCAGTTCTTC. Translating it yields CASSLSPVSSYNEQFF.

V and J are TRBV7-2 and TRBJ2-7; 9 nucleotides match TRBD1. Germline assignment: CDR1 SGHTA and CDR2 FQGNSA. The V gene end was trimmed by 6 bases and the J gene end by 0 bases; junction bases not matched to a gene: 6. This CDR3 comprises 15 residues. Written as DNA, the CDR3 is TGTGCCAGCAGATCCGGGACAGGGAGCTCCTACGAGCAGTACTTC. This translates into CASRSGTGSSYEQYF.

The genes are TRBV6-5 and TRBJ1-4; the D is unclear. The CDR3 has 15 amino acids. V was shortened by 5 bases and J by 5 bases, with 15 bases between the two germline ends. CDR1 and CDR2 (germline): MNHEY, SVGAGI. The CDR3 protein is CASSPFRNQNEKLFF. DNA for the CDR3: TGTGCCAGCAGTCCCTTCAGGAACCAGAATGAAAAACTGTTTTTT.

In DNA, the CDR3 is TGTGCCAGCAGCCCCAGACAGGGACAGTCTAATGAAAAACTGTTTTTT. This encodes CASSPRQGQSNEKLFF. This chain joins TRBV2 and TRBJ1-4; 7 bases agree with TRBD1. Germline V gives CDR1 SNHLY, CDR2 FYNNEI. This CDR3 contains 16 residues. With V trimmed by 6 bases and J by 3 bases, 10 bases remained unmatched.

The chain joins TRBV5-4 to TRBJ2-1; maybe TRBD1 (5 bases). The V and J ends lost 0 bases and 4 bases respectively, with 8 bases between them. The CDR3 extends over 14 amino acids. CDR1 and CDR2 from the germline V gene are SGHNT and YYREEE (reference sequence). The CDR3 is CASSLEGFYNEQFF. The CDR3 nucleotides are TGTGCCAGCAGCTTGGAGGGGTTTTACAATGAGCAGTTCTTC. The variable domain in full, completed from reference TRBV5-4 and TRBJ2-1, reads ETGVTQSPTHLIKTRGQQVTLRCSSQSGHNTVSWYQQALGQGPQFIFQYYREEENGRGNFPPRFSGLQFPNYSSELNVNALELDDSALYLCASSLEGFYNEQFFGPGTRLTVL.

V is TRBV5-4 and J is TRBJ2-7, with 13 bases aligning to TRBD2. Germline-derived CDR1 and CDR2 are SGHNT and YYREEE (reference sequence). This CDR3 comprises 18 residues. V was clipped by 4 bases and J by 6 bases; unmatched bases: 16. As DNA, the CDR3 is TGTGCCAGCAGCATCCGACTAGCGGGGGGCCGTCTTAGCGGCGAGCAGTACTTC. It specifies CASSIRLAGGRLSGEQYF.

This chain connects TRBV4-3 to TRBJ2-6; D gene ambiguous. The CDR3 is 14 amino acids. The germline V and J ends were trimmed by 5 bases and 0 bases, with 5 bases remaining between them. Germline values: CDR1 LGHNA, CDR2 YSLEER. The CDR3 DNA is TGCGCCAGCAGCACAGACTCTGGGGCCAACGTCCTGACTTTC. This sequence encodes CASSTDSGANVLTF.

This clone has only a few counts. V and J are TRBV7-9 and TRBJ2-1; a weak D match, TRBD2 (6 bases). V was trimmed by 8 bases and J by 0 bases, leaving 14 bases between them. Per germline, CDR1 SEHNR and CDR2 FQNEAQ (reference sequence). The CDR3 length is 15 residues. The CDR3 DNA follows: TGTGCCAGCTTCGCTAGCGCAAACTCCTACAATGAGCAGTTCTTC. The encoded protein is CASFASANSYNEQFF.

The chain has TRBV11-2 and TRBJ2-3, with D uncertain. The CDR3 is made up of 13 amino acids. The germline V and J ends were trimmed by 0 bases and 6 bases, with 7 bases remaining between them. Germline V gene data show CDR1 as SGHAT and CDR2 as FQNNGV. The DNA for the CDR3 is TGTGCCAGCAGCTTAGATCGAAGCGATACGCAGTATTTT. Residues: CASSLDRSDTQYF. The entire variable domain, with the rest obtained from reference TRBV11-2 and TRBJ2-3, is as follows: EAGVAQSPRYKIIEKRQSVAFWCNPISGHATLYWYQQILGQGPKLLIQFQNNGVVDDSQLPKDRFSAERLKGVDSTLKIQPAKLEDSAVYLCASSLDRSDTQYFGPGTRLTVL.

CDR3 sequence: CASSFTHQTGLVSPLHF. DNA of the CDR3: TGTGCCAGCAGTTTTACCCATCAGACAGGGCTGGTTTCACCCCTCCACTTT. This chain uses TRBV27 with TRBJ1-6; TRBD1 matches at 7 bases. The CDR3 is made up of 17 amino acids. Per the germline V gene, CDR1 is MNHEY and CDR2 is SMNVEV (reference sequence). V lost 3 bases to trimming and J lost 9 bases; unmatched junction nucleotides: 14.

CDR3 residues: CSASEGAGANVLTF. CDR3 DNA sequence: TGCAGTGCTAGTGAAGGGGCCGGGGCCAACGTCCTGACTTTC. The J gene is TRBJ2-6, the V gene TRBV20-1; tentatively, D is TRBD1 (5 bases). Germline CDR1 reads DFQATT; CDR2 reads SNEGSKA (reference sequence). The CDR3 is 14 amino acids. Between the trimmed V and J ends, which lost 3 bases and 4 bases, there was a span of 10 bases.

The chain links TRBV27 to TRBJ1-1; D ambiguous. The CDR3 sequence is 15 residues long. Trimming shortened V by 2 bases and J by 8 bases, and 18 bases separated the two germline ends. Germline V lookup: CDR1 MNHEY, CDR2 SMNVEV (reference sequence). CDR3 amino acids: CASSLDRAGLTEAFF. CDR3 nucleotide sequence: TGTGCCAGCAGTTTAGACCGAGCAGGCTTGACAGAAGCTTTCTTT.

This chain links TRBV7-6 with TRBJ2-1; tentative D call: TRBD2 (6 bases). The germline V gene encodes CDR1 SGHVS and CDR2 FNYEAQ. This CDR3 region has 14 residues. Trimming cost V 10 bases and J 3 bases, with 16 bases left between them. In DNA, the CDR3 is TGTGCCACCCGTCCAGGGACTGGCTACAATGAGCAGTTCTTC. Its translation is CATRPGTGYNEQFF. The full variable domain, rest sourced from reference TRBV7-6 and TRBJ2-1, is GAGVSQSPRYKVTKRGQDVALRCDPISGHVSLYWYRQALGQGPEFLTYFNYEAQQDKSGLPNDRFSAERPEGSISTLTIQRTEQRDSAMYRCATRPGTGYNEQFFGPGTRLTVL.

V and J are TRBV20-1 and TRBJ1-1, with 8 bases identical to TRBD1. CDR1 DFQATT and CDR2 SNEGSKA come from the germline V gene (reference sequence). The CDR3 spans 13 residues. V was clipped by 3 bases and J by 1 base; unmatched bases: 1. The CDR3, as DNA: TGCAGTGCTAGTGGACAGGGGAACACTGAAGCTTTCTTT. It specifies CSASGQGNTEAFF.

In its sample, this clone was seen once. The rearrangement joins TRBV20-1 to TRBJ1-1, with 8 positions matching TRBD1. Germline trimming cut 4 bases from V and 9 bases from J; bases unmatched to any gene: 4. CDR3 length: 11 residues. Germline V gene lookup returns CDR1 DFQATT and CDR2 SNEGSKA (reference sequence). CDR3 region: CSANRGGKAFF. DNA for the CDR3: TGCAGTGCTAACAGGGGGGGGAAAGCTTTCTTT.

J is TRBJ1-1 and V is TRBV6-2 or TRBV6-3, with 9 positions matching TRBD1. CDR1 is MNHEY, CDR2 SVGEGT, per germline. This CDR3 spans 14 amino acids. The V and J ends lost 4 bases and 2 bases, in that order; junction bases with no gene match: 2. Written as DNA, the CDR3 is TGTGCCAGCAGTTGGACAGGGGTAAACACTGAAGCTTTCTTT. This codes for CASSWTGVNTEAFF.